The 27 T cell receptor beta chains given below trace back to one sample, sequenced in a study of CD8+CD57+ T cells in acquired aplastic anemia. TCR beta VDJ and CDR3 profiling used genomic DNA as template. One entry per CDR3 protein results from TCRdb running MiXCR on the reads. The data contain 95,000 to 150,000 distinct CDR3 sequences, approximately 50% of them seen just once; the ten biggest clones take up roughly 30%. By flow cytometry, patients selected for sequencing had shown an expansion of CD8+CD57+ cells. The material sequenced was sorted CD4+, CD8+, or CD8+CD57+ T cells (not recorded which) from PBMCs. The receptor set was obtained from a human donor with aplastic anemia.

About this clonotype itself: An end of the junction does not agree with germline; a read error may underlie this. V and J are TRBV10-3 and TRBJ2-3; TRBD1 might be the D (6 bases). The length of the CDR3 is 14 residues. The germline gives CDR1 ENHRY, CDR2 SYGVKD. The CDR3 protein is CAISGQGITDTQYF. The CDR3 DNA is TGCGCCATCAGTGGGCAGGGGATCACAGATACGCAGTATTTT.

CDR3 in amino acids: CASSIALRGNTEAFF. The CDR3 nucleotides are TGTGCCAGTAGTATAGCCCTGAGGGGGAACACTGAAGCTTTCTTT. The genes are TRBV19 and TRBJ1-1; possible D gene TRBD1, 5 bases. Between the trimmed V and J ends, which lost 1 base and 1 base, there was a span of 10 bases. The CDR3 runs to 15 residues. CDR1 is LNHDA and CDR2 is SQIVND in the germline V gene (reference sequence). Together with reference TRBV19 and TRBJ1-1, the CDR3 gives the full variable domain: DGGITQSPKYLFRKEGQNVTLSCEQNLNHDAMYWYRQDPGQGLRLIYYSQIVNDFQKGDIAEGYSVSREKKESFPLTVTSAQKNPTAFYLCASSIALRGNTEAFFGQGTRLTVV.

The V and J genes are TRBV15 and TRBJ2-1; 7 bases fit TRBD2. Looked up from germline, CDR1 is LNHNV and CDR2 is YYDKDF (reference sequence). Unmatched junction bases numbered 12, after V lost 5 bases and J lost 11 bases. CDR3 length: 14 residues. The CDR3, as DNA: TGTGCCACCAGCTCCCGGACTAGTACTAAGAAGCAGTTCTTC. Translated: CATSSRTSTKKQFF. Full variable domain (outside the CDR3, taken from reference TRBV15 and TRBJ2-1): DAMVIQNPRYQVTQFGKPVTLSCSQTLNHNVMYWYQQKSSQAPKLLFHYYDKDFNNEADTPDNFQSRRPNTSFCFLDIRSPGLGDTAMYLCATSSRTSTKKQFFGPGTRLTVL.

The CDR3 sequence: CASQTGYGYTF. CDR3 bases: TGTGCCAGTCAGACAGGCTATGGCTACACCTTC. The J gene is TRBJ1-2, the V gene TRBV6-1, with D tentatively TRBD1 (6 bases). The CDR3 is 11 residues long. Germline CDR1 reads MNHNS; CDR2 reads SASEGT. V shed 9 bases and J shed 4 bases, with 9 bases lying between them.

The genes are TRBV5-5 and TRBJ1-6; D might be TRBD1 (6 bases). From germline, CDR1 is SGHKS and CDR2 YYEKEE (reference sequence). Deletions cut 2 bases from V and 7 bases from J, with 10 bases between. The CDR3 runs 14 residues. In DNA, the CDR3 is TGTGCCAGCAGCTTTCCGGGGGCCAATTCACCCCTCCACTTT. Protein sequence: CASSFPGANSPLHF.

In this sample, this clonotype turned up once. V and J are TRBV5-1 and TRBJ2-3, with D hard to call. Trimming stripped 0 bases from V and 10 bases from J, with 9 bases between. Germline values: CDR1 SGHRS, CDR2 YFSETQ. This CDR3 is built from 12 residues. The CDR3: CASSLDGLAQYF. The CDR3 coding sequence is TGCGCCAGCAGCTTGGACGGGCTCGCGCAGTATTTT.

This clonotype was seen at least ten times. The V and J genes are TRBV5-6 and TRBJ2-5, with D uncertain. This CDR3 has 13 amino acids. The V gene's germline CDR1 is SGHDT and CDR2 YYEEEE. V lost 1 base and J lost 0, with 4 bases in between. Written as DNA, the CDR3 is TGTGCCAGCAGCTTGCCCAACCAAGAGACCCAGTACTTC. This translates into CASSLPNQETQYF.

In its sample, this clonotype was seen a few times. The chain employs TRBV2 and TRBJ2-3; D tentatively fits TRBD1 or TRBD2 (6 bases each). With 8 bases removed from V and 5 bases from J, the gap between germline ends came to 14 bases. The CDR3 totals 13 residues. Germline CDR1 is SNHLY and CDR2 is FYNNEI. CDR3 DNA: TGTGCCAGCTTTCGGGGGCTGAGAGATACGCAGTATTTT. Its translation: CASFRGLRDTQYF.

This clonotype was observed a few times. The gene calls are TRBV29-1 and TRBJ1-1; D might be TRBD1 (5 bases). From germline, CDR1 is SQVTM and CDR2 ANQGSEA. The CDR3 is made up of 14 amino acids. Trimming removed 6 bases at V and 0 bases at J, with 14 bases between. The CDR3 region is CSVDGTGMNTEAFF. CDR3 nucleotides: TGCAGCGTGGATGGGACGGGAATGAACACTGAAGCTTTCTTT.

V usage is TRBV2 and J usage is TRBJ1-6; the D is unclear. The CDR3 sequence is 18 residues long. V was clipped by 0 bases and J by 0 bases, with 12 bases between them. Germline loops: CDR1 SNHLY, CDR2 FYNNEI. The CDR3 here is CASSEADALSSYNSPLHF. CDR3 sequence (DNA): TGTGCCAGCAGTGAAGCCGACGCATTAAGCTCCTATAATTCACCCCTCCACTTT.

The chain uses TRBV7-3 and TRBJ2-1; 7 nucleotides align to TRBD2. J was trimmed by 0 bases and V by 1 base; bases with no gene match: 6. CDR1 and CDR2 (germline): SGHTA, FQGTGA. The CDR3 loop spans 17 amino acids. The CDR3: CASSLNPSGSSYNEQFF. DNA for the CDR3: TGTGCCAGCAGCTTAAACCCTAGCGGAAGCTCCTACAATGAGCAGTTCTTC.

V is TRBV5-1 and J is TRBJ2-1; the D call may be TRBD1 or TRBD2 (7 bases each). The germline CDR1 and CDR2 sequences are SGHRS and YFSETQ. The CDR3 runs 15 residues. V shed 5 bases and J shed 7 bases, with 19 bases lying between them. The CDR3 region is CASRGTLQGGNEQFF. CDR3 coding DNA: TGCGCCAGCAGAGGAACGCTGCAGGGGGGGAATGAGCAGTTCTTC.

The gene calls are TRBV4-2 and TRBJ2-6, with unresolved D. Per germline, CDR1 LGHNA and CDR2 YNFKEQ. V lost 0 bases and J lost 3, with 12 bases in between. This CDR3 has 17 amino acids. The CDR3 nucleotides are TGTGCCAGCAGCCAAGATCAAGCATGGCTTGGGGCCAACGTCCTGACTTTC. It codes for CASSQDQAWLGANVLTF.

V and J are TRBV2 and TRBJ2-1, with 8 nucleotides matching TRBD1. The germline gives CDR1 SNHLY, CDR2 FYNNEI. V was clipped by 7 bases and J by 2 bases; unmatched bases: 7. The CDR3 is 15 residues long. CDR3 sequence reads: CASILGTGTYNEQFF. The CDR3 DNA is TGTGCCAGCATTCTCGGGACAGGTACCTACAATGAGCAGTTCTTC.

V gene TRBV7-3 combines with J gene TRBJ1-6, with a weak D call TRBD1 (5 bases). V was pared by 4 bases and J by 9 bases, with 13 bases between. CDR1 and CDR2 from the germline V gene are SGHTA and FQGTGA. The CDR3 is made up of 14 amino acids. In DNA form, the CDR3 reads TGTGCCAGCAGCTCGACAGTCTCGGGTTCACCCCTCCACTTT. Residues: CASSSTVSGSPLHF.

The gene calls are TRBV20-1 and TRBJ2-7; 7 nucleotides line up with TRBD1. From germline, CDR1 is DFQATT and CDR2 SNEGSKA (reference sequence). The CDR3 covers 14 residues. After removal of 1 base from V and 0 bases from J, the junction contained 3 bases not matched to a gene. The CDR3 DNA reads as TGCAGTGCTAGAGTGGGGGACAGCTCCTACGAGCAGTACTTC. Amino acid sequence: CSARVGDSSYEQYF.

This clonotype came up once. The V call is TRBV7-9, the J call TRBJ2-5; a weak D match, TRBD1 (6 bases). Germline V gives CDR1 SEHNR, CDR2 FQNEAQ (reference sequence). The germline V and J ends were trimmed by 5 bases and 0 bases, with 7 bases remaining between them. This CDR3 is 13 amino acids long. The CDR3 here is CASSRDNQETQYF. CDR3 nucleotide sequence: TGTGCCAGCAGCCGGGACAACCAAGAGACCCAGTACTTC. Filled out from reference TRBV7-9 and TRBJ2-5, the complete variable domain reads DTGVSQNPRHKITKRGQNVTFRCDPISEHNRLYWYRQTLGQGPEFLTYFQNEAQLEKSRLLSDRFSAERPKGSFSTLEIQRTEQGDSAMYLCASSRDNQETQYFGPGTRLLVL.

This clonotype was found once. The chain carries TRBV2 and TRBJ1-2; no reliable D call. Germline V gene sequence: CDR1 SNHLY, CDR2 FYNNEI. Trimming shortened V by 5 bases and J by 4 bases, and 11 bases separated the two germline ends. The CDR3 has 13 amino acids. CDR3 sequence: CASSYLGLYGYTF. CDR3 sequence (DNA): TGTGCCAGCAGTTACCTGGGCCTCTATGGCTACACCTTC.

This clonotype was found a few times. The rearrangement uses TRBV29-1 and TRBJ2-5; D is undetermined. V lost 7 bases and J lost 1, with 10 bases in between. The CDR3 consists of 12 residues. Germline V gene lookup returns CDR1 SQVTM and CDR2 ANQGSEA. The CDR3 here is CSAKPSQETQYF. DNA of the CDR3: TGCAGCGCCAAACCGTCCCAAGAGACCCAGTACTTC.

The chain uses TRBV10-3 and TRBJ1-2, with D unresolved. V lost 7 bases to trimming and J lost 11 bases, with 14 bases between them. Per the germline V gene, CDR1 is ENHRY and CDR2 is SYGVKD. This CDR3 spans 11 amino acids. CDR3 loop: CAITDTDVYTF. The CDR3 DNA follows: TGTGCCATCACTGACACGGATGTTTACACCTTC.

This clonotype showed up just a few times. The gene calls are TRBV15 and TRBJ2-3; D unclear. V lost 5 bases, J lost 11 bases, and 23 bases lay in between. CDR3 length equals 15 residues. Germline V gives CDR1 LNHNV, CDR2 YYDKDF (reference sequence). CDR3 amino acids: CATSAPPMGNNEQYF. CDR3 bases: TGTGCCACCAGCGCCCCGCCCATGGGCAACAATGAGCAGTATTTT.

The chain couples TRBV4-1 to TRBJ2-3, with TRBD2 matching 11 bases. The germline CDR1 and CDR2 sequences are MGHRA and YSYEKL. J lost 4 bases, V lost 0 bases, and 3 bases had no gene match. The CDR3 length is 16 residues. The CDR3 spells CASSQELAGDADTQYF. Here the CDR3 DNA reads TGCGCCAGCAGCCAAGAACTAGCGGGGGATGCAGATACGCAGTATTTT.

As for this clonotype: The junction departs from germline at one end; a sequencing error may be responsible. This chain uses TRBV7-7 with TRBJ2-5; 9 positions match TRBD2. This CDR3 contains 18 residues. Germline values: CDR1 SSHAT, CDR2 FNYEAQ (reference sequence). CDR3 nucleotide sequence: TGTGCTAGCAGCTTAGGTGGTTGGGGTAGCGGGGGCCAAGAGACCCAGTACTTC. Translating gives CASSLGGWGSGGQETQYF.

CDR3 loop: CASSQGVYEQYF. The DNA of the CDR3 is TGTGCCAGCAGCCAAGGTGTGTACGAGCAGTACTTC. The genes are TRBV14 and TRBJ2-7; D gene ambiguous. The V end was cut by 1 base, the J end by 4 bases, with 5 bases between. This CDR3 contains 12 residues. Looked up from germline, CDR1 is SGHDN and CDR2 is FVKESK. Full variable domain (remainder filled in from reference TRBV14 and TRBJ2-7): EAGVTQFPSHSVIEKGQTVTLRCDPISGHDNLYWYRRVMGKEIKFLLHFVKESKQDESGMPNNRFLAERTGGTYSTLKVQPAELEDSGVYFCASSQGVYEQYFGPGTRLTVT.

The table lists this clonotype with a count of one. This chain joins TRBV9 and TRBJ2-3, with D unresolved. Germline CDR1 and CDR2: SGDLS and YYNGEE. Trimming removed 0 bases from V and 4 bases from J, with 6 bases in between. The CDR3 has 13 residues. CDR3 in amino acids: CASSVGRPDTQYF. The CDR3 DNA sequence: TGTGCCAGCAGCGTAGGTAGGCCAGATACGCAGTATTTT.

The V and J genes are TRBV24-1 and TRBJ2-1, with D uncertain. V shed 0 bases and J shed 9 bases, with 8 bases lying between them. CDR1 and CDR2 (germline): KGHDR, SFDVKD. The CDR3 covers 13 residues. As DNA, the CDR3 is TGTGCCACCAGTGATTTGTCCGACCCTGAGCAGTTCTTC. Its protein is CATSDLSDPEQFF.

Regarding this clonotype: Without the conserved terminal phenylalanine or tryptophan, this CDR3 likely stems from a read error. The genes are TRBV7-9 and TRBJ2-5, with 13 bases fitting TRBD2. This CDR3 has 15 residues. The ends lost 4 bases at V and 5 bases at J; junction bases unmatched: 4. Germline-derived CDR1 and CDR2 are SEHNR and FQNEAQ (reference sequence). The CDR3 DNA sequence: TGTGCCAGCAGCTCACTAGCGGGGGGGCCCGAGACCCAGTACTCC. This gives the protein CASSSLAGGPETQYS.